The 21 T cell receptor beta chains reported below all come from one sample, sequenced in a study of OX40 agonist ivuxolimab in advanced cancers. Method: immunoSEQ multiplex PCR; TCRdb's copy keeps in-frame clones and lacks some. Here the sample spans approximately 22,000 clones, over 75% being singletons. The input for sequencing was CD4+ or CD8+ T cells sorted from blood, taken in a trial of the OX40 agonist ivuxolimab. These receptors originate from an adult with an advanced solid tumor such as melanoma, head and neck, liver or kidney cancer.

This chain uses TRBV7-6 with TRBJ1-5; D unclear. This CDR3 is 13 amino acids long. Germline CDR1 is SGHVS and CDR2 is FNYEAQ. Trimming took off 5 bases at V and 6 bases at J, with 11 bases between the two ends. In DNA, the CDR3 is TGTGCCAGCAGCCCCCGAGCGGGTCAGCCCCAGCATTTT. Amino acid sequence: CASSPRAGQPQHF.

The chain employs TRBV9 and TRBJ1-6, with D tentatively TRBD1 (5 bases). This CDR3 comprises 17 residues. The germline V gene encodes CDR1 SGDLS and CDR2 YYNGEE. Trimming cost V 0 bases and J 6 bases, with 16 bases left between them. CDR3 sequence reads: CASSVARDRAVNSPLHF. Written as DNA, the CDR3 is TGTGCCAGCAGCGTAGCTCGGGACCGGGCCGTTAATTCACCCCTCCACTTT.

The chain uses TRBV7-9 and TRBJ2-1, with 14 bases fitting TRBD2. The CDR3 runs to 16 residues. Germline loops: CDR1 SEHNR, CDR2 FQNEAQ (reference sequence). V shed 4 bases, J shed 9 bases, and the junction held 8 bases outside the gene matches. CDR3 sequence (DNA): TGTGCCAGCAGCTCCCCGACTAGCGGGGGGGCCACTGAGCAGTTCTTC. Translating gives CASSSPTSGGATEQFF.

This clone showed up just once. The V and J genes are TRBV4-1 and TRBJ2-5; D possibly corresponds to TRBD2 (6 bases). V was pared by 1 base and J by 3 bases, with 9 bases between. CDR1 is MGHRA and CDR2 is YSYEKL in the germline V gene. The CDR3 loop spans 14 amino acids. The CDR3 loop is CASSQGPGEETQYF. DNA for the CDR3: TGCGCCAGCAGCCAAGGTCCGGGGGAAGAGACCCAGTACTTC.

This chain joins TRBV7-9 and TRBJ1-1; a possible D gene is TRBD1 (6 bases). Trimming shortened V by 5 bases and J by 8 bases, and 15 bases separated the two germline ends. The length of the CDR3 is 13 residues. The germline V gene has CDR1 SEHNR and CDR2 FQNEAQ (reference sequence). Here the CDR3 reads CASSPTGNDEAFF. CDR3 bases: TGTGCCAGCAGCCCCACAGGGAACGACGAAGCTTTCTTT. Together with reference TRBV7-9 and TRBJ1-1, the CDR3 gives the full variable domain: DTGVSQNPRHKITKRGQNVTFRCDPISEHNRLYWYRQTLGQGPEFLTYFQNEAQLEKSRLLSDRFSAERPKGSFSTLEIQRTEQGDSAMYLCASSPTGNDEAFFGQGTRLTVV.

This clone was detected a few times. The gene calls are TRBV5-4 and TRBJ2-7; D call uncertain. The CDR3 contains 13 residues. Trimming shortened V by 0 bases and J by 2 bases, and 6 bases separated the two germline ends. Germline V gene sequence: CDR1 SGHNT, CDR2 YYREEE (reference sequence). The CDR3 region is CASSLGRPYEQYF. The CDR3 bases are TGTGCCAGCAGCTTGGGGCGGCCCTACGAGCAGTACTTC. Full variable domain (missing parts from reference TRBV5-4 and TRBJ2-7): ETGVTQSPTHLIKTRGQQVTLRCSSQSGHNTVSWYQQALGQGPQFIFQYYREEENGRGNFPPRFSGLQFPNYSSELNVNALELDDSALYLCASSLGRPYEQYFGPGTRLTVT.

The chain is built from TRBV5-1 and TRBJ1-1; D ambiguous. Germline CDR1 is SGHRS and CDR2 is YFSETQ. The CDR3 spans 14 residues. V lost 0 bases, J lost 4 bases, and 10 bases lay in between. The CDR3 reads CASSLVTSGTEAFF. The CDR3 DNA is TGCGCCAGCAGCTTGGTTACCTCGGGCACTGAAGCTTTCTTT.

The V call is TRBV5-1, the J call TRBJ1-1; D not certain. This CDR3 spans 14 amino acids. V lost 2 bases and J 0 bases, leaving 8 bases between the germline ends. Per the germline V gene, CDR1 is SGHRS and CDR2 is YFSETQ. The DNA of the CDR3 is TGCGCCAGCAGCTTTACAGCTATGAACACTGAAGCTTTCTTT. This gives the protein CASSFTAMNTEAFF.

The V call is TRBV2, the J call TRBJ2-7; TRBD1 matches at 10 bases. Germline CDR1 reads SNHLY; CDR2 reads FYNNEI. Losses at the gene ends were 4 bases for V and 10 bases for J; bases not matched to a gene: 4. CDR3 length: 12 residues. CDR3 nucleotide sequence: TGTGCCAGCAGTGTGGGGACAGGGGATCAGTACTTC. Translated: CASSVGTGDQYF. The whole variable domain, remainder taken from reference TRBV2 and TRBJ2-7, is EPEVTQTPSHQVTQMGQEVILRCVPISNHLYFYWYRQILGQKVEFLVSFYNNEISEKSEIFDDQFSVERPDGSNFTLKIRSTKLEDSAMYFCASSVGTGDQYFGPGTRLTVT.

This clone has just a few counts. The chain is built from TRBV27 and TRBJ1-5; 7 bases agree with TRBD1. J gave up 5 bases and V 9 bases, and 10 bases lay outside the gene matches. The CDR3 is made up of 14 amino acids. Germline V lookup: CDR1 MNHEY, CDR2 SMNVEV (reference sequence). The chain's CDR3 is CASRLGTEDQPQHF. In DNA form, the CDR3 reads TGTGCCAGTCGACTCGGGACAGAAGATCAGCCCCAGCATTTT.

This chain links TRBV6-5 with TRBJ2-7; a weak D match, TRBD2 (6 bases). CDR3 length: 14 amino acids. The germline V and J ends were trimmed by 2 bases and 4 bases, with 12 bases remaining between them. From germline, CDR1 is MNHEY and CDR2 SVGAGI. In DNA, the CDR3 is TGTGCCAGCAGTTACGAGGGGAGGTTTTACGAGCAGTACTTC. This encodes CASSYEGRFYEQYF.

By proportion, this clone is medium-sized. This chain joins TRBV7-9 and TRBJ2-2, with no clear D. The CDR3 length is 15 residues. The germline V and J ends were trimmed by 6 bases and 5 bases, with 16 bases remaining between them. CDR1 and CDR2 from the germline V gene are SEHNR and FQNEAQ (reference sequence). In DNA form, the CDR3 reads TGTGCCAGCAGTTTAAGCCTTGGCGGTACCGGGGAGCTGTTTTTT. This gives the protein CASSLSLGGTGELFF. Full variable domain (rest looked up from reference TRBV7-9 and TRBJ2-2): DTGVSQNPRHKITKRGQNVTFRCDPISEHNRLYWYRQTLGQGPEFLTYFQNEAQLEKSRLLSDRFSAERPKGSFSTLEIQRTEQGDSAMYLCASSLSLGGTGELFFGEGSRLTVL.

The rearrangement uses TRBV7-9 and TRBJ1-1, with 10 bases aligning to TRBD1. The V segment lost 1 base and the J segment 3 bases; nucleotides outside the gene matches: 2. The CDR3 runs 15 residues. CDR1 SEHNR and CDR2 FQNEAQ come from the germline V gene (reference sequence). CDR3 loop: CASSLVGTGDTEAFF. In DNA form, the CDR3 reads TGTGCCAGCAGCTTAGTCGGGACAGGGGACACTGAAGCTTTCTTT.

This chain uses TRBV13 with TRBJ1-1; a possible D gene is TRBD1 (5 bases). CDR3 size: 14 residues. Looked up from germline, CDR1 is PRHDT and CDR2 is FYEKMQ (reference sequence). Between the trimmed V and J ends, which lost 1 base and 3 bases, there was a span of 9 bases. DNA of the CDR3: TGTGCCAGCAGCTTAGTAACAGGCTACACTGAAGCTTTCTTT. Protein sequence: CASSLVTGYTEAFF.

The CDR3 protein is CASSPAVDQETQYF. The CDR3 DNA follows: TGCGCCAGCAGCCCCGCCGTGGACCAAGAGACCCAGTACTTC. The chain joins TRBV5-1 to TRBJ2-5; D remains ambiguous. The CDR3 sequence is 14 residues long. The V end lost 4 bases, the J end lost 0 bases, and 10 bases lay between the germline ends. The germline V gene has CDR1 SGHRS and CDR2 YFSETQ.

This sequence joins TRBV7-9 and TRBJ1-2; 8 bases map to TRBD1. The CDR3 spans 13 residues. Germline V lookup: CDR1 SEHNR, CDR2 FQNEAQ (reference sequence). After removal of 5 bases from V and 10 bases from J, the junction contained 9 bases not matched to a gene. CDR3 bases: TGTGCCAGCAGCCTGGGGACAGGAGCCTCCTACACCTTC. As protein: CASSLGTGASYTF.

The chain is built from TRBV5-4 and TRBJ1-2; D is undetermined. Trimming shortened V by 0 bases and J by 2 bases, and 8 bases separated the two germline ends. Germline CDR1 and CDR2: SGHNT and YYREEE (reference sequence). This CDR3 contains 14 residues. CDR3 bases: TGTGCCAGCAGCTTGGCCCTCGGGAACTATGGCTACACCTTC. Its translation is CASSLALGNYGYTF.

This chain uses TRBV7-9 with TRBJ2-5, with D maybe TRBD2 (5 bases). Germline CDR1 reads SEHNR; CDR2 reads FQNEAQ (reference sequence). This CDR3 region has 15 residues. V lost 4 bases to trimming and J lost 1 base, with 13 bases between them. The DNA for the CDR3 is TGTGCCAGCAGCTCCTTCGGGGAAGCCCAAGAGACCCAGTACTTC. It encodes CASSSFGEAQETQYF. The full variable domain, its missing parts supplied by reference TRBV7-9 and TRBJ2-5, is DTGVSQNPRHKITKRGQNVTFRCDPISEHNRLYWYRQTLGQGPEFLTYFQNEAQLEKSRLLSDRFSAERPKGSFSTLEIQRTEQGDSAMYLCASSSFGEAQETQYFGPGTRLLVL.

This clone was seen once. The chain carries TRBV5-1 and TRBJ1-2; D call uncertain. CDR1 SGHRS and CDR2 YFSETQ come from the germline V gene. CDR3 size: 14 residues. V was shortened by 4 bases and J by 9 bases, with 19 bases between the two germline ends. The chain's CDR3 is CASSPLRGRGCYTF. CDR3 sequence (DNA): TGCGCCAGCAGCCCCCTCCGCGGACGGGGATGCTACACCTTC.

The chain has TRBV7-6 and TRBJ2-7; D not certain. Trimming took 5 bases from V and 4 from J, leaving 15 bases between them. The length of the CDR3 is 14 residues. Germline V gene lookup returns CDR1 SGHVS and CDR2 FNYEAQ. The CDR3 sequence: CASSPPDGRYEQYF. The CDR3 bases are TGTGCCAGCAGCCCCCCGGACGGAAGATACGAGCAGTACTTC.

This rearrangement joins TRBV4-1 to TRBJ2-7; the D is unclear. The V end was cut by 0 bases, the J end by 0 bases, with 6 bases between. This CDR3 comprises 14 residues. The germline V gene encodes CDR1 MGHRA and CDR2 YSYEKL. Here the CDR3 reads CASSQEYSSYEQYF. The CDR3 nucleotides are TGCGCCAGCAGCCAAGAGTACAGCTCCTACGAGCAGTACTTC.